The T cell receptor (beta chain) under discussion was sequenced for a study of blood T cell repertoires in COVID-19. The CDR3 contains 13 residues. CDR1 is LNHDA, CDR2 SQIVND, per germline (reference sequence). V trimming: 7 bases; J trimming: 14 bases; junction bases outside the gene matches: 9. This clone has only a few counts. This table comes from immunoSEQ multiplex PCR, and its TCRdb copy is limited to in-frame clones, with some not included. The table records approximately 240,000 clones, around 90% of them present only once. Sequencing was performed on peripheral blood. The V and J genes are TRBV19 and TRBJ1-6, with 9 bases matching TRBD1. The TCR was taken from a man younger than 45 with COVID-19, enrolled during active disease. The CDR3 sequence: CASTGTGLWSLHF. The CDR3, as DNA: TGTGCCAGTACCGGGACAGGGTTGTGGTCCCTCCACTTT.